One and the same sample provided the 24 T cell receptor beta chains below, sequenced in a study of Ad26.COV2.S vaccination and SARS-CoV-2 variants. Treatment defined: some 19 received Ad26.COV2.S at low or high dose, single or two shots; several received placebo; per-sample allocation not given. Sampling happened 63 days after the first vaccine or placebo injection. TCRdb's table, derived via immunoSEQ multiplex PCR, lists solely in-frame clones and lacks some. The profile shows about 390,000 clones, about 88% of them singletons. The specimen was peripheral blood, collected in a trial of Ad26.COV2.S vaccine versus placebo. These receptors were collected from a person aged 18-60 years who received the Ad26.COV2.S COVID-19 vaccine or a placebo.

The CDR3 spells CASSLGGGRVNEQFF. The CDR3 bases are TGTGCCAGCAGCTTAGGGGGGGGCCGGGTCAATGAGCAGTTCTTC. The chain has TRBV7-7 and TRBJ2-1; possibly TRBD2 for D (7 bases). Germline assignment: CDR1 SSHAT and CDR2 FNYEAQ (reference sequence). Deletions cut 1 base from V and 6 bases from J, with 13 bases between. This CDR3 has 15 amino acids.

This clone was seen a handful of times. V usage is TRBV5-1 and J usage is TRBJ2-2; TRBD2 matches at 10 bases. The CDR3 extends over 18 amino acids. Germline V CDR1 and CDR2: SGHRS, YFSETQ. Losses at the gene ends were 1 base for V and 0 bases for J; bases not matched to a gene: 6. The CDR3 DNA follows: TGCGCCAGCAGCTTGCCTAGCGGGGGCCCTTCGAACACCGGGGAGCTGTTTTTT. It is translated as CASSLPSGGPSNTGELFF.

CDR3 in amino acids: CASSRLGRGNTIYF. In DNA form, the CDR3 reads TGTGCCAGCAGCCGTTTGGGACGTGGAAACACCATATATTTT. V and J are TRBV5-4 and TRBJ1-3; maybe TRBD1 (5 bases). The ends were cut back, 4 bases at V and 3 bases at J, with 11 bases in the middle. The CDR3 covers 14 residues. The germline V gene has CDR1 SGHNT and CDR2 YYREEE (reference sequence).

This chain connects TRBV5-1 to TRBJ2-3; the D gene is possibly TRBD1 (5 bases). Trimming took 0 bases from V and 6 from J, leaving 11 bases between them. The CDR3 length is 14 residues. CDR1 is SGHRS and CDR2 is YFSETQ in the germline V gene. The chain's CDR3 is CASSLGWGSDTQYF. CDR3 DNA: TGCGCCAGCAGCTTGGGGTGGGGCTCGGATACGCAGTATTTT.

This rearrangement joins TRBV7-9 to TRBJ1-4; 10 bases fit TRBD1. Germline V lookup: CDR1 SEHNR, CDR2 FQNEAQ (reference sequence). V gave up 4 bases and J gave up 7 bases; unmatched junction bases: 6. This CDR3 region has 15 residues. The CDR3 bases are TGTGCCAGCAGCTCCGACAGGGGGCTGAGTGAAAAACTGTTTTTT. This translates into CASSSDRGLSEKLFF.

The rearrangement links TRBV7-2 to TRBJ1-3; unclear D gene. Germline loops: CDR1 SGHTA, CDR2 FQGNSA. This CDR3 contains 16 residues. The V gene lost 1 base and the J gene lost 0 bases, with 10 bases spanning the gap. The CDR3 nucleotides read TGTGCCAGCAGCTTAGAGGCCGGCGGCTCTGGAAACACCATATATTTT. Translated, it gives CASSLEAGGSGNTIYF.

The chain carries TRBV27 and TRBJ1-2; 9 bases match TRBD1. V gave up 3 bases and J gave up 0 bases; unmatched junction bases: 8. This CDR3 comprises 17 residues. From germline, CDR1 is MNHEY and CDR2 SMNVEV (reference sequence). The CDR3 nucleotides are TGTGCCAGCAGTTTCACAGGACAGGGGTCAACTAACTATGGCTACACCTTC. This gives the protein CASSFTGQGSTNYGYTF.

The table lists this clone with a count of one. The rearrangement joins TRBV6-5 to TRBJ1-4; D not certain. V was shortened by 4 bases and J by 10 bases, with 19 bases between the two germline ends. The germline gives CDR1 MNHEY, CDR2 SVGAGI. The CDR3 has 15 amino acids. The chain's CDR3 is CASSSLRSADRKLFF. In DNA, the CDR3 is TGTGCCAGCAGTTCCCTGCGGTCAGCGGATAGAAAACTGTTTTTT.

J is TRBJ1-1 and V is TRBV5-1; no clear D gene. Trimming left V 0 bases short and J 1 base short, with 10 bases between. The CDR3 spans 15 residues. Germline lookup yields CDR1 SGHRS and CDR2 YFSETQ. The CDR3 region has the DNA TGCGCCAGCAGCTTGGATGAGGGCTGGAACACTGAAGCTTTCTTT. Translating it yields CASSLDEGWNTEAFF.

The CDR3 DNA sequence: TGTGCCAGCAGCCAAGATTTCGGGCAGGGTGGGAGCTACACCTTC. The encoded protein is CASSQDFGQGGSYTF. V is TRBV4-2 and J is TRBJ1-2; a weak D match, TRBD1 (5 bases). V was clipped by 0 bases and J by 9 bases, with 17 bases between them. The CDR3 runs 15 residues. From germline, CDR1 is LGHNA and CDR2 YNFKEQ.

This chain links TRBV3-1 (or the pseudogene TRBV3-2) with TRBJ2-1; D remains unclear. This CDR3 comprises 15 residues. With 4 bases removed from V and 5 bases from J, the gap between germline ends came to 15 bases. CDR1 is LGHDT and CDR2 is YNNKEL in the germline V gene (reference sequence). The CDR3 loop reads CASSPTSRSNNEQFF. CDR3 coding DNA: TGTGCCAGCAGCCCTACCTCGAGGAGCAACAATGAGCAGTTCTTC.

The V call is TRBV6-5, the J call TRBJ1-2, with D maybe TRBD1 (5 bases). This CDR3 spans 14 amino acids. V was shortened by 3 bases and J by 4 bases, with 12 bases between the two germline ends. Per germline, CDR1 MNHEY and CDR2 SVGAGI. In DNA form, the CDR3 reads TGTGCCAGCAGTTATGGGGCGAGATCCTATGGCTACACCTTC. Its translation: CASSYGARSYGYTF.

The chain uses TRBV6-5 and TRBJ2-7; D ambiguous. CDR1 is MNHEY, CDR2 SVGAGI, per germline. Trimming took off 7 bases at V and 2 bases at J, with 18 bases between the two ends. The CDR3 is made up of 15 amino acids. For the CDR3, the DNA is TGTGCCAGCAAAACTCAAATAGCTGGCACCTACGAGCAGTACTTC. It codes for CASKTQIAGTYEQYF.

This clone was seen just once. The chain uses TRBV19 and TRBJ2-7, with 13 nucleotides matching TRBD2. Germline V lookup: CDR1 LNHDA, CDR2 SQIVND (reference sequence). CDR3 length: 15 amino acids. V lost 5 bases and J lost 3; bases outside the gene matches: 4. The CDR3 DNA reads TGTGCCAGTAGTCCTGGGACTAGCGGGGTCTACGAGCAGTACTTC. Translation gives CASSPGTSGVYEQYF.

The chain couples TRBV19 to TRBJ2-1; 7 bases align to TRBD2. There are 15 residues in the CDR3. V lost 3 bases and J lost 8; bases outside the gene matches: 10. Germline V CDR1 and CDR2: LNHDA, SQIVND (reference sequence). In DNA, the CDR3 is TGTGCCAGTAGTATCAGAACTAGCGTTAGTCATGAGCAGTTCTTC. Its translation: CASSIRTSVSHEQFF.

The CDR3 DNA sequence: TGTGCCAGCAGCTTCGGACAGGGCCACGAGCAGTACTTC. This sequence encodes CASSFGQGHEQYF. The J gene is TRBJ2-7, the V gene TRBV7-9; TRBD1 matches at 8 bases. The J segment lost 5 bases and the V segment lost 3 bases, leaving 3 bases of the junction unmatched. The CDR3 spans 13 residues. The germline V gene encodes CDR1 SEHNR and CDR2 FQNEAQ (reference sequence).

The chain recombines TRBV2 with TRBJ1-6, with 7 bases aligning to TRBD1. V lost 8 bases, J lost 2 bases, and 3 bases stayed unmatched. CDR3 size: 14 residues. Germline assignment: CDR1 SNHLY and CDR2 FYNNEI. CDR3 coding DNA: TGTGCCAGCCGACAGGGCCCCTATAATTCACCCCTCCACTTT. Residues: CASRQGPYNSPLHF.

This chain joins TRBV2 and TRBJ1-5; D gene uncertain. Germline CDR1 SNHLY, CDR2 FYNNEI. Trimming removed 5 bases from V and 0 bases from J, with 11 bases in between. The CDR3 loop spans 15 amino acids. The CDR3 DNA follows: TGTGCCAGCAGTTTGAAGGAGAATAGCAATCAGCCCCAGCATTTT. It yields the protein CASSLKENSNQPQHF.

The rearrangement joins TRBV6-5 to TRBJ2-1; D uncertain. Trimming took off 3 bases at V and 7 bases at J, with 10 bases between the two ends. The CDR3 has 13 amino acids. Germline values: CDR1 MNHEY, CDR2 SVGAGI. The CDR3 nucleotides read TGTGCCAGCAGTTATTTCGGATGGAATGAGCAGTTCTTC. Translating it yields CASSYFGWNEQFF.

The CDR3 protein is CASSKTGVGYTF. For the CDR3, the DNA is TGTGCCAGCAGTAAGACAGGGGTTGGCTACACCTTC. The gene calls are TRBV6-5 and TRBJ1-2; 8 bases fit TRBD1. V lost 5 bases and J lost 7; bases outside the gene matches: 3. There are 12 residues in the CDR3. Germline-derived CDR1 and CDR2 are MNHEY and SVGAGI.

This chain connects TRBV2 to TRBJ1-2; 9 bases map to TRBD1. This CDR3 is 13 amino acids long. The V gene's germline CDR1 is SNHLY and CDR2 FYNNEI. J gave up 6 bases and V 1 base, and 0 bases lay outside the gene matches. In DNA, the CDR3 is TGTGCCAGCAGTGAAGACAGGGGGCATGGCTACACCTTC. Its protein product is CASSEDRGHGYTF.

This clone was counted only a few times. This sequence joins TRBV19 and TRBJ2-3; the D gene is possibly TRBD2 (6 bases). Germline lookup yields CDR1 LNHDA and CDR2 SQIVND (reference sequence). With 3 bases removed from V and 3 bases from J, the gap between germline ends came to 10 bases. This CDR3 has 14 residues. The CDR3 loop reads CASSMNGGTDTQYF. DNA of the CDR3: TGTGCCAGTAGTATGAACGGGGGAACAGATACGCAGTATTTT.

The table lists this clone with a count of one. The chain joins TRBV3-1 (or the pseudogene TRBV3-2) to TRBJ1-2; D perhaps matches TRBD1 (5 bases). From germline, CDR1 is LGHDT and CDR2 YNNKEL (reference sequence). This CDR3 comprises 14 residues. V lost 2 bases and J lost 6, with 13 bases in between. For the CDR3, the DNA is TGTGCCAGCAGCCAAAGGGCGGTCAGGGATGGCTACACCTTC. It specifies CASSQRAVRDGYTF.

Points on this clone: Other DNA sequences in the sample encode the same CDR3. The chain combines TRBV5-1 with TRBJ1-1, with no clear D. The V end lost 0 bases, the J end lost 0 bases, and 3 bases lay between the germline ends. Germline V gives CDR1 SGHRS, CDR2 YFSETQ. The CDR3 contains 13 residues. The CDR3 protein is CASSLVLNTEAFF. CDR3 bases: TGCGCCAGCAGCTTGGTCCTGAACACTGAAGCTTTCTTT.